This T cell receptor (beta chain) comes out of a study of cytomegalovirus exposure and HLA in healthy donors. The PCR had 60 Vbeta and 13 Jbeta primers. Here immunoSEQ multiplex PCR was the method, and the copy in TCRdb shows in-frame clones only, minus some. The sample consists of 150,000 to 200,000 clones, around 80% of them appearing once. In this sample, this clone turned up a few times. CDR1 and CDR2 from the germline V gene are MNHNS and SASEGT. The CDR3 sequence is 15 residues long. V was clipped by 2 bases and J by 4 bases, with 11 bases between them. The rearrangement joins TRBV6-1 to TRBJ1-4; D gene uncertain. The receptor was isolated from a human donor in good health. Sequencing input: PBMCs. This CDR3 reads CASSERVTGNEKLFF. The CDR3 DNA reads TGTGCCAGCAGTGAACGGGTTACCGGTAATGAAAAACTGTTTTTT.